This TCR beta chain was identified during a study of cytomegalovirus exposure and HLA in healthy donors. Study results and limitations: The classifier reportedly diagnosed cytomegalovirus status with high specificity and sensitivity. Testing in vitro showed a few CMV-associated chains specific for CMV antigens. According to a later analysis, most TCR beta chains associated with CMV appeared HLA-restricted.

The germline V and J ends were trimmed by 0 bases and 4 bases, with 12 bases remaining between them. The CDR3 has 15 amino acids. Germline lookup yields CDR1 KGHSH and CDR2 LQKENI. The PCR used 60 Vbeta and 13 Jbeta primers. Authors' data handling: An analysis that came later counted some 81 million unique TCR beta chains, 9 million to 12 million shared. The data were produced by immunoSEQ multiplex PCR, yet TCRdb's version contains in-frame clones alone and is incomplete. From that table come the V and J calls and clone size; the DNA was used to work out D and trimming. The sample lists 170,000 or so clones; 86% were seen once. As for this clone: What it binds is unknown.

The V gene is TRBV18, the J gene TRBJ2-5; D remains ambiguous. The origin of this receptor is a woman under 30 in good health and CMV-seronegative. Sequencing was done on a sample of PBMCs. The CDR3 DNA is TGTGCCAGCTCACCACCGTCCAAAACGGTAGAGACCCAGTACTTC. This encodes CASSPPSKTVETQYF.